This entry lists 30 T cell receptor beta chains sequenced from one sample in a study of T cells in Graves' hyperthyroidism and ophthalmopathy. The investigators amplified TCR beta CDR3 regions from RNA transcripts. When the TCR CDR3 underwent first-round RT-PCR, the HTBI primer set was used. TCRdb called the multiplex PCR reads again in MiXCR, with one record for every CDR3 protein. The sample shows a few hundred thousand distinct CDR3 sequences, just over 45% of them seen only once. The sequenced material came from peripheral blood or thyroid tissue (not recorded which). The receptors derive from a woman aged 18-29 years with Graves' hyperthyroidism.

Many counts were recorded for this clonotype. This sequence joins TRBV7-9 and TRBJ1-3; D is unclear. V lost 6 bases and J lost 2, with 8 bases in between. The germline gives CDR1 SEHNR, CDR2 FQNEAQ (reference sequence). The CDR3 is made up of 13 amino acids. CDR3 nucleotide sequence: TGTGCCAGCAGTGCCTTTCCTGGAAACACCATATATTTT. Translated, it gives CASSAFPGNTIYF.

V and J are TRBV7-3 and TRBJ2-7; D is uncertain. The germline V gene has CDR1 SGHTA and CDR2 FQGTGA. Trimming took 5 bases from V and 6 from J, leaving 17 bases between them. The CDR3 runs 14 residues. The CDR3 region is CASSVGQASGEQYF. In DNA, the CDR3 is TGTGCCAGCAGCGTTGGGCAGGCTTCCGGCGAGCAGTACTTC.

This clonotype was observed at least ten times. The V gene is TRBV27, the J gene TRBJ1-1; TRBD1 might be the D (6 bases). From germline, CDR1 is MNHEY and CDR2 SMNVEV (reference sequence). There are 14 residues in the CDR3. Trimming cost V 2 bases and J 6 bases, with 13 bases left between them. This CDR3 is CASSLDRFGSEAFF. The DNA of the CDR3 is TGTGCCAGCAGTTTAGACAGGTTTGGCTCTGAAGCTTTCTTT.

This clonotype was picked up many times. V gene TRBV5-4 combines with J gene TRBJ2-7; D uncertain. Trimming removed 3 bases from V and 0 bases from J, with 7 bases in between. This CDR3 is 13 amino acids long. Germline V lookup: CDR1 SGHNT, CDR2 YYREEE (reference sequence). The CDR3 protein is CASSSHSSYEQYF. In DNA form, the CDR3 reads TGTGCCAGCAGCTCCCATAGCTCCTACGAGCAGTACTTC.

This sequence joins TRBV3-1 and TRBJ2-7; TRBD2 aligns across 10 bases. The CDR3 contains 16 residues. Germline V gene lookup returns CDR1 LGHDT and CDR2 YNNKEL (reference sequence). The V gene end was trimmed by 4 bases and the J gene end by 2 bases; junction bases not matched to a gene: 8. DNA for the CDR3: TGTGCCAGCAGCCGCAACTTAGCGGGAGGTACCTACGAGCAGTACTTC. Its protein is CASSRNLAGGTYEQYF.

This clonotype was observed a few times. The chain is built from TRBV15 and TRBJ2-1; 7 bases agree with TRBD1. V was clipped by 2 bases and J by 7 bases; unmatched bases: 2. The CDR3 loop spans 13 amino acids. Looked up from germline, CDR1 is LNHNV and CDR2 is YYDKDF (reference sequence). DNA of the CDR3: TGTGCCACCAGCAGACGACAGGGAAATGAGCAGTTCTTC. Protein: CATSRRQGNEQFF.

In DNA, the CDR3 is TGTGCCAGCAGCTCCACAGGGGGCTTAGTGGACGAGCAGTACTTC. Translation: CASSSTGGLVDEQYF. The chain recombines TRBV7-3 with TRBJ2-7; 9 nucleotides align to TRBD1. Trimming at V came to 4 bases and at J to 5 bases, leaving 9 bases not matched to a gene. The CDR3 runs 15 residues. Germline V CDR1 and CDR2: SGHTA, FQGTGA.

This clonotype occurred once. The rearrangement uses TRBV29-1 and TRBJ2-6; the D is unclear. Germline V gives CDR1 SQVTM, CDR2 ANQGSEA. The CDR3 length is 14 residues. V shed 0 bases and J shed 4 bases, with 7 bases lying between them. The DNA for the CDR3 is TGCAGCGTTGAAGACGATCGAGGGGCCAACGTCCTGACTTTC. It specifies CSVEDDRGANVLTF.

Ten or more counts support this clonotype. This chain links TRBV10-2 with TRBJ1-2; D ambiguous. The V gene lost 3 bases and the J gene lost 9 bases, with 8 bases spanning the gap. Germline-derived CDR1 and CDR2 are WSHSY and SAAADI. This CDR3 is 11 amino acids long. CDR3 residues: CASSDSDSYTF. Written as DNA, the CDR3 is TGCGCCAGCAGTGACTCGGATAGCTACACCTTC.

This clonotype was recorded many times. V usage is TRBV7-3 and J usage is TRBJ2-2; D ambiguous. The CDR3 covers 14 residues. Between the trimmed V and J ends, which lost 5 bases and 1 base, there was a span of 8 bases. Germline CDR1 and CDR2: SGHTA and FQGTGA. The CDR3 bases are TGTGCCAGCAGCCTATATAAGAACACCGGGGAGCTGTTTTTT. It is translated as CASSLYKNTGELFF.

The table lists this clonotype with many counts. The gene calls are TRBV9 and TRBJ1-3; 10 bases align to TRBD1. J was trimmed by 0 bases and V by 0 bases; bases with no gene match: 9. Germline V lookup: CDR1 SGDLS, CDR2 YYNGEE. CDR3 length: 19 residues. The CDR3 reads CASSVGGTGAFSSGNTIYF. CDR3 nucleotide sequence: TGTGCCAGCAGCGTAGGGGGGACAGGGGCCTTTAGCTCTGGAAACACCATATATTTT.

In the case of this clonotype: Just one base apart from a much larger clone, this may be a read error. This chain links TRBV5-1 with TRBJ2-7, with D perhaps TRBD1 or TRBD2 (5 bases each). The CDR3 is made up of 12 amino acids. Germline V gene data show CDR1 as SGHRS and CDR2 as YFSETQ. The DNA of the CDR3 is TGCGCCAGCAGCTTGGTTGGGGACGAGCGGTACTTC. It specifies CASSLVGDERYF.

The chain carries TRBV12-5 and TRBJ1-5; D is ambiguous. Germline CDR1 is LGHNT and CDR2 is FRNRAP. The ends were cut back, 3 bases at V and 3 bases at J, with 9 bases in the middle. The CDR3 length is 14 residues. The CDR3: CASGFLGSNQPQHF. In nucleotides, the CDR3 is TGTGCTAGTGGTTTTTTGGGGTCCAATCAGCCCCAGCATTTT.

At least ten counts were recorded for this clonotype. The chain joins TRBV7-4 to TRBJ2-5, with 9 positions matching TRBD1. Looked up from germline, CDR1 is SGHVT and CDR2 is SQSDAQ. The CDR3 covers 16 residues. With V trimmed by 3 bases and J by 4 bases, 9 bases remained unmatched. DNA of the CDR3: TGTGCCAGCAGCTTTGGGATCGACAGGGGGAGAGAGACCCAGTACTTC. Its protein product is CASSFGIDRGRETQYF.

The chain has TRBV29-1 and TRBJ1-2, with 7 bases identical to TRBD1. Germline V gives CDR1 SQVTM, CDR2 ANQGSEA. This CDR3 has 12 amino acids. The V and J ends lost 7 bases and 7 bases, in that order; junction bases with no gene match: 9. CDR3 sequence: CSGDRVDGGYTF. The CDR3, as DNA: TGCAGCGGAGACAGGGTGGATGGTGGCTACACCTTC.

In this sample, this clonotype turned up a few times. V is TRBV25-1 and J is TRBJ2-7; D is undetermined. V lost 1 base to trimming and J lost 7 bases, with 14 bases between them. This CDR3 is 14 amino acids long. CDR1 and CDR2 (germline): MGHDK, SYGVNS. Here the CDR3 DNA reads TGTGCCAGCAGTGAATTGGAAGTAAACAATGAGCAGTACTTC. Translating it yields CASSELEVNNEQYF.

This clonotype was detected a few times. The gene calls are TRBV4-1 and TRBJ1-5; no reliable D call. V shed 3 bases and J shed 3 bases, with 15 bases lying between them. CDR1 is MGHRA, CDR2 YSYEKL, per germline. The CDR3 runs to 16 residues. The CDR3 region has the DNA TGCGCCAGCAGCCATACCCCGGACCGGGCCAATCAGCCCCAGCATTTT. Protein product: CASSHTPDRANQPQHF.

A note on this clonotype: A read error may produce the germline difference seen at one junction end. The rearrangement links TRBV20-1 to TRBJ2-7; 10 nucleotides align to TRBD2. This CDR3 has 16 residues. CDR1 and CDR2 from the germline V gene are DFQATT and SNEGSKA (reference sequence). CDR3 region: CSARDGLAGGTGELYF. DNA for the CDR3: TGCAGTGCTAGAGATGGGTTAGCGGGAGGCACCGGGGAGCTGTACTTC.

The chain links TRBV20-1 to TRBJ2-5; tentatively, D is TRBD2 (5 bases). The CDR3 extends over 15 amino acids. V was shortened by 6 bases and J by 1 base, with 18 bases between the two germline ends. From germline, CDR1 is DFQATT and CDR2 SNEGSKA (reference sequence). Here the CDR3 DNA reads TGCAGTGCCAGCAGTTCGCAGCGGTTCCAAGAGACCCAGTACTTC. This sequence encodes CSASSSQRFQETQYF.

V and J are TRBV7-9 and TRBJ1-1, with D unclear. The CDR3 has 15 residues. V was cut by 1 base and J by 1 base, with 10 bases left in between. Germline lookup yields CDR1 SEHNR and CDR2 FQNEAQ (reference sequence). The CDR3 DNA is TGTGCCAGCAGCTTAGGCGTCGGTGAGAACACTGAAGCTTTCTTT. This sequence encodes CASSLGVGENTEAFF.

In the case of this clonotype: A junction end diverges from the germline sequence, so it may reflect a read error. The gene calls are TRBV7-9 and TRBJ1-4; no clear D. Germline V gene sequence: CDR1 SEHNR, CDR2 FQNEAQ (reference sequence). The CDR3 is 15 residues long. Here the CDR3 DNA reads TGTGCCAGCAGCCAAGCAGCCGGCCCCGCCGAAAGACTGTTTTTT. Translated: CASSQAAGPAERLFF.

This rearrangement joins TRBV24-1 to TRBJ2-3; 8 positions agree with TRBD2. Looked up from germline, CDR1 is KGHDR and CDR2 is SFDVKD. The CDR3 is 15 amino acids. V was clipped by 3 bases and J by 5 bases; unmatched bases: 6. In DNA form, the CDR3 reads TGTGCCACCAGTGATCTGACTAGCGATAAAGATACGCAGTATTTT. It codes for CATSDLTSDKDTQYF.

This clonotype was seen ten or more times. J is TRBJ1-1 and V is TRBV20-1; 9 bases line up with TRBD1. Trimming at V came to 2 bases and at J to 6 bases, leaving 7 bases not matched to a gene. This CDR3 has 14 amino acids. From germline, CDR1 is DFQATT and CDR2 SNEGSKA (reference sequence). DNA of the CDR3: TGCAGTGCTAGACAAGGACAGGGGAGGGCTGAAGCTTTCTTT. Residues: CSARQGQGRAEAFF.

This clonotype was seen ten or more times. This chain joins TRBV20-1 and TRBJ1-1; D is unresolved. Germline CDR1 reads DFQATT; CDR2 reads SNEGSKA (reference sequence). The length of the CDR3 is 13 residues. Deletions cut 3 bases from V and 1 base from J, with 9 bases between. Here the CDR3 reads CSARGSRNTEAFF. DNA of the CDR3: TGCAGTGCTAGGGGGTCTAGGAACACTGAAGCTTTCTTT.

The table lists this clonotype with many counts. The chain links TRBV6-5 to TRBJ2-7; 7 bases line up with TRBD1. Per germline, CDR1 MNHEY and CDR2 SVGAGI. V shed 6 bases, J shed 5 bases, and the junction held 7 bases outside the gene matches. This CDR3 comprises 13 residues. CDR3 region: CASRSGTGDEQYF. DNA for the CDR3: TGTGCCAGCAGGAGTGGAACAGGGGACGAGCAGTACTTC.

With regard to this clonotype: This may be a read error: a much more frequent sequence differs by one nucleotide. This CDR3 reads CASSSDWSYEQYF. The CDR3 nucleotides are TGCGCCAGCAGCTCCGACTGGAGTTACGAGCAGTACTTC. The chain carries TRBV5-1 and TRBJ2-7, with D hard to call. The germline gives CDR1 SGHRS, CDR2 YFSETQ. Trimming took 3 bases from V and 4 from J, leaving 11 bases between them. This CDR3 is 13 amino acids long.

V is TRBV7-3 and J is TRBJ1-1; maybe TRBD1 (6 bases). Germline V CDR1 and CDR2: SGHTA, FQGTGA. The CDR3 is 15 residues long. Between the trimmed V and J ends, which lost 4 bases and 2 bases, there was a span of 14 bases. CDR3 nucleotides: TGTGCCAGCAGCTCCACGGGACACGCCAACACTGAAGCTTTCTTT. Translated, it gives CASSSTGHANTEAFF.

In its sample, this clonotype was seen many times. The gene calls are TRBV4-3 and TRBJ1-4; perhaps TRBD1 as D (5 bases). This CDR3 contains 15 residues. With 1 base removed from V and 5 bases from J, the gap between germline ends came to 11 bases. Germline V gene data show CDR1 as LGHNA and CDR2 as YSLEER. For the CDR3, the DNA is TGCGCCAGCAGCCAAGTTGTCGGGGGGAATGAAAAACTGTTTTTT. Protein product: CASSQVVGGNEKLFF.

The rearrangement uses TRBV7-6 and TRBJ1-4; 7 bases fit TRBD1. This CDR3 is 21 amino acids long. Germline trimming cut 3 bases from V and 0 bases from J; bases unmatched to any gene: 19. Germline V CDR1 and CDR2: SGHVS, FNYEAQ. CDR3: CASSFSPGGQGEKTTNEKLFF. The CDR3, as DNA: TGTGCCAGCAGCTTTTCCCCTGGGGGTCAGGGGGAAAAGACAACTAATGAAAAACTGTTTTTT.

Worth noting for this clonotype: The junction shows a germline mismatch at one end, possibly a read error. The chain joins TRBV5-1 to TRBJ1-5, with 7 bases identical to TRBD1. The length of the CDR3 is 14 residues. CDR1 SGHRS and CDR2 YFSETQ come from the germline V gene. This chain's CDR3 is CAGSFEGAGQPQHF. In nucleotides, the CDR3 is TGCGCCGGCAGCTTTGAGGGGGCAGGTCAGCCCCAGCATTTT.